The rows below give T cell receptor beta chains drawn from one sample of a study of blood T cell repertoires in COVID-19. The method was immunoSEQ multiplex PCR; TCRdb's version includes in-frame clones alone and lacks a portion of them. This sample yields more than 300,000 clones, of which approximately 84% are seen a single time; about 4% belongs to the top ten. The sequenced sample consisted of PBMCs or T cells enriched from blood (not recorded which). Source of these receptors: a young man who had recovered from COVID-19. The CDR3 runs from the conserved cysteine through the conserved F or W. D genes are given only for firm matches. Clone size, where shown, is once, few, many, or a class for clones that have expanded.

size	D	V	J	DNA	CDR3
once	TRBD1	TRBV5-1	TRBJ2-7	TGCGCCAGCAGCAACCGGGACAGGGGGTGGCAGTACTTC	CASSNRDRGWQYF
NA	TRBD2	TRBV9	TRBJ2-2	TGTGCCAGCAGCGCCCGGGGGGGCAGGGCCCCTAGCGAGAACACCGGGGAGCTGTTTTTT	CASSARGGRAPSENTGELFF
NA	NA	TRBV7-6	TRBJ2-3	TGTGCCAGCAGCTCCCTTCGCGGAGATACGCAGTATTTT	CASSSLRGDTQYF
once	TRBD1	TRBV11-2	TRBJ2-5	TGTGCCAGCAGCTTTACGGGGACAGGCCAAGAGACCCAGTACTTC	CASSFTGTGQETQYF
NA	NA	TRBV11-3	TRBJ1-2	TGTGCCAGCAGCTTGATAGTGGGCAGTTCCGAGGGCCGATCAAAGGGCTACACCTTC	CASSLIVGSSEGRSKGYTF
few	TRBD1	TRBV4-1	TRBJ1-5	TGCGCCAGCAGCCAAGATTTCGACAGGGTCGGGCAGCCCCAGCATTTT	CASSQDFDRVGQPQHF
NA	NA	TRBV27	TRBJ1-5	TGTGCCAGCAGGGGGCCAGGGGATCAGCCCCAGCATTTT	CASRGPGDQPQHF
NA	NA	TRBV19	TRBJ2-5	TGTGCCAGTAGTATGGCTCAGGGCGGATTCGGAGAGACCCAGTACTTC	CASSMAQGGFGETQYF
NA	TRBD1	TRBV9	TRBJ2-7	TGTGCCAGCAGCGTAGCGGGGCGGGACAGGGGTATCTACGAGCAGTACTTC	CASSVAGRDRGIYEQYF
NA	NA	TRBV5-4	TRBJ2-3	TGTGCCAGCAGCTTCTTCACAGATACGCAGTATTTT	CASSFFTDTQYF
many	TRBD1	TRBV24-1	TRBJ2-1	TGTGCCACCAGTCCGGGACAGGGCCGGCGTTCCTACAATGAGCAGTTCTTC	CATSPGQGRRSYNEQFF
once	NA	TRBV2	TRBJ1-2	TGTGCCAGCACAATGGACAAGATCTATGGCTACACCTTC	CASTMDKIYGYTF
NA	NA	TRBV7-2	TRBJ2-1	TGTGCCAGCAGCTTCAGGGGCCGGGCGGATGAGCAGTTCTTC	CASSFRGRADEQFF